Listed here are 27 T cell receptor beta chains from one sample, sequenced in a study of CD8+ T cells in alopecia areata. Stated treatment: oral pan-JAK inhibitor, 5-10 mg twice daily. cDNA reverse transcribed from extracted RNA served as the sequencing template. The repertoire was sequenced with immunoSEQ multiplex PCR; TCRdb's copy has only in-frame clones and lacks some. The sample yields some 200,000 clones, about 62% seen once. The material was CD4+ T cells sorted from blood, obtained at week 24, from a patient treated with tofacitinib. These receptors originate from a human donor with alopecia areata.

The chain links TRBV6-5 to TRBJ2-1; D gene unclear. The CDR3 spans 13 residues. Trimming shortened V by 9 bases and J by 7 bases, and 16 bases separated the two germline ends. Germline lookup yields CDR1 MNHEY and CDR2 SVGAGI. This CDR3 reads CASWRPGLNEQFF. CDR3 nucleotides: TGTGCCAGTTGGCGTCCCGGTTTGAATGAGCAGTTCTTC.

The chain carries TRBV6-5 and TRBJ2-7; the match to TRBD2 covers 15 bases. The V segment lost 5 bases and the J segment 7 bases; nucleotides outside the gene matches: 6. Germline assignment: CDR1 MNHEY and CDR2 SVGAGI. The CDR3 length is 15 residues. The CDR3 DNA sequence: TGTGCCAGCAGTCAGGGGACTAGCGGGAGGAGGGAGCAGTACTTC. Translating it yields CASSQGTSGRREQYF.

The chain carries TRBV5-1 and TRBJ2-3; 13 positions match TRBD2. The CDR3 is 15 amino acids. The V segment lost 4 bases and the J segment 3 bases; nucleotides outside the gene matches: 2. Germline V gene sequence: CDR1 SGHRS, CDR2 YFSETQ. The CDR3 loop reads CASSTGLAGTDTQYF. The CDR3 coding sequence is TGCGCCAGCAGCACGGGACTAGCGGGGACAGATACGCAGTATTTT.

V is TRBV29-1 and J is TRBJ2-1; a weak D match, TRBD1 (6 bases). This CDR3 has 17 amino acids. Trimming removed 4 bases from V and 5 bases from J, with 24 bases in between. Germline assignment: CDR1 SQVTM and CDR2 ANQGSEA. CDR3 residues: CSVVMLAWDTSDNEQFF. CDR3 nucleotides: TGCAGCGTTGTTATGCTCGCGTGGGACACATCCGACAATGAGCAGTTCTTC.

The chain couples TRBV18 to TRBJ1-6; 9 nucleotides agree with TRBD1. Germline-derived CDR1 and CDR2 are KGHSH and LQKENI. The ends lost 6 bases at V and 8 bases at J; junction bases unmatched: 8. The CDR3 contains 15 residues. The CDR3 region is CASSPAGDRDSPLHF. The CDR3 DNA is TGTGCCAGCTCGCCCGCCGGGGACAGGGATTCACCCCTCCACTTT.

The V and J genes are TRBV11-3 and TRBJ2-3; a possible D gene is TRBD2 (6 bases). V lost 6 bases and J 1 base, leaving 14 bases between the germline ends. The CDR3 contains 15 residues. Per germline, CDR1 SGHNT and CDR2 YENEEA. CDR3 coding DNA: TGTGCCAGCAGGATCGGGAGATGCGGCACAGATACGCAGTATTTT. It translates to CASRIGRCGTDTQYF.

This rearrangement joins TRBV30 to TRBJ2-3; a possible D gene is TRBD2 (7 bases). Between the trimmed V and J ends, which lost 8 bases and 7 bases, there was a span of 25 bases. This CDR3 region has 15 residues. Germline V lookup: CDR1 GTSNPN, CDR2 SVGIG (reference sequence). The CDR3 spells CAGKGGLNVGYTQYF. CDR3 in DNA: TGTGCCGGAAAAGGGGGACTAAATGTTGGATATACGCAGTATTTT.

This clone has a handful of counts. The gene calls are TRBV7-2 and TRBJ1-1; D not certain. The V and J ends lost 1 base and 1 base respectively, with 10 bases between them. This CDR3 comprises 15 residues. CDR1 is SGHTA and CDR2 is FQGNSA in the germline V gene. The CDR3: CASSLVGWENTEAFF. DNA for the CDR3: TGTGCCAGCAGCTTAGTGGGTTGGGAGAACACTGAAGCTTTCTTT.

This clone has only a few counts. The chain is built from TRBV2 and TRBJ1-6; a possible D gene is TRBD1 (5 bases). V lost 7 bases and J 10 bases, leaving 17 bases between the germline ends. There are 14 residues in the CDR3. Germline CDR1 and CDR2: SNHLY and FYNNEI. CDR3 DNA sequence: TGTGCCAGCATGGGCGGCAGGGCGGGGTCACCCCTCCACTTT. Protein product: CASMGGRAGSPLHF.

This chain joins TRBV30 and TRBJ2-6; 8 bases fit TRBD1. The CDR3 sequence is 18 residues long. V lost 4 bases, J lost 0 bases, and 11 bases stayed unmatched. Germline CDR1 and CDR2: GTSNPN and SVGIG (reference sequence). The CDR3 DNA follows: TGTGCCTGGACCTCTTTCGGGACAGGTTTCTCTGGGGCCAACGTCCTGACTTTC. Translated: CAWTSFGTGFSGANVLTF.

The gene calls are TRBV6-4 and TRBJ2-2; 11 nucleotides agree with TRBD2. V shed 5 bases and J 5 bases; nucleotides not matched to a gene: 13. The CDR3 has 18 residues. The germline gives CDR1 MRHNA, CDR2 SNTAGT. CDR3 in amino acids: CASSPTVLAGVGTGELFF. Written as DNA, the CDR3 is TGTGCCAGCAGTCCGACGGTACTAGCGGGAGTTGGGACCGGGGAGCTGTTTTTT.

CDR3 nucleotides: TGTGCCAGCAGTTACGGGGTGGGCTACACCTTC. Encoded protein: CASSYGVGYTF. This chain connects TRBV6-6 to TRBJ1-2; no reliable D call. Trimming stripped 2 bases from V and 8 bases from J, with 6 bases between. Germline V gives CDR1 MNHNY, CDR2 SVGAGI (reference sequence). This CDR3 contains 11 residues.

The V and J genes are TRBV5-6 and TRBJ2-4; 7 bases agree with TRBD1. Trimming removed 3 bases from V and 0 bases from J; junction bases left unmatched: 6. Germline assignment: CDR1 SGHDT and CDR2 YYEEEE. CDR3 length: 16 residues. CDR3 in amino acids: CASSWTGRIAKNIQYF. The CDR3 DNA reads TGTGCCAGCAGCTGGACAGGTAGAATAGCCAAAAACATTCAGTACTTC.

This clone was found a few times. The gene calls are TRBV5-1 and TRBJ2-3, with D perhaps matching TRBD2 (6 bases). V was shortened by 0 bases and J by 9 bases, with 17 bases between the two germline ends. CDR1 and CDR2 (germline): SGHRS, YFSETQ. This CDR3 has 15 residues. The CDR3 sequence is CASSLESARAGTQYF. Here the CDR3 DNA reads TGCGCCAGCAGCTTGGAGAGCGCCAGGGCGGGGACGCAGTATTTT.

This rearrangement joins TRBV7-9 to TRBJ2-5; 7 nucleotides align to TRBD2. Germline loops: CDR1 SEHNR, CDR2 FQNEAQ (reference sequence). V lost 11 bases to trimming and J lost 5 bases; unmatched junction nucleotides: 14. The CDR3 extends over 14 amino acids. The CDR3 nucleotides read TGTGCCGGATCGGCTAGCGGACACCTGGAGACCCAGTACTTC. Its protein product is CAGSASGHLETQYF. Full variable domain (remainder filled in from reference TRBV7-9 and TRBJ2-5): DTGVSQNPRHKITKRGQNVTFRCDPISEHNRLYWYRQTLGQGPEFLTYFQNEAQLEKSRLLSDRFSAERPKGSFSTLEIQRTEQGDSAMYLCAGSASGHLETQYFGPGTRLLVL.

The rearrangement joins TRBV6-1 to TRBJ2-5, with D tentatively TRBD1 (5 bases). Trimming shortened V by 4 bases and J by 2 bases, and 8 bases separated the two germline ends. The CDR3 extends over 13 amino acids. Germline V CDR1 and CDR2: MNHNS, SASEGT. CDR3 sequence reads: CASSVRDQETQYF. The CDR3 region has the DNA TGTGCCAGCAGTGTCAGGGATCAAGAGACCCAGTACTTC.

This clone was detected only a few times. This chain joins TRBV29-1 and TRBJ1-3; 12 bases agree with TRBD1. The length of the CDR3 is 16 residues. Germline V gene lookup returns CDR1 SQVTM and CDR2 ANQGSEA. Trimming cost V 4 bases and J 3 bases; bases outside gene matches: 7. The chain's CDR3 is CSVVSGTGGFGNTIYF. In DNA, the CDR3 is TGCAGCGTTGTATCCGGGACAGGGGGCTTTGGAAACACCATATATTTT.

This clone was detected a few times. The gene calls are TRBV28 and TRBJ1-2; D is uncertain. V lost 2 bases and J lost 2, with 12 bases in between. The CDR3 length is 15 residues. The germline V gene has CDR1 MDHEN and CDR2 SYDVKM. This CDR3 reads CASSLRSGDNYGYTF. In DNA form, the CDR3 reads TGTGCCAGCAGTTTACGCTCAGGAGACAACTATGGCTACACCTTC.

This sequence joins TRBV6-5 and TRBJ1-5; D not resolved. Germline-derived CDR1 and CDR2 are MNHEY and SVGAGI. The CDR3 spans 13 residues. V was trimmed by 6 bases and J by 7 bases, leaving 13 bases between them. The chain's CDR3 is CASSKRDEQPQHF. The DNA of the CDR3 is TGTGCCAGCAGCAAACGAGATGAACAGCCCCAGCATTTT.

Only a few counts were recorded for this clone. The chain carries TRBV5-4 and TRBJ2-1, with D perhaps TRBD1 (6 bases). Germline V lookup: CDR1 SGHNT, CDR2 YYREEE (reference sequence). V was trimmed by 3 bases and J by 8 bases, leaving 21 bases between them. This CDR3 is 16 amino acids long. CDR3 loop: CASSSGQGRVVYEQFF. The DNA for the CDR3 is TGTGCCAGCAGCTCCGGGCAGGGGAGAGTAGTCTATGAGCAGTTCTTC.

This clone was seen a single time. The V and J genes are TRBV29-1 and TRBJ1-1; D is unclear. The V gene lost 5 bases and the J gene lost 1 base, with 5 bases spanning the gap. This CDR3 is 11 amino acids long. Germline lookup yields CDR1 SQVTM and CDR2 ANQGSEA. This chain's CDR3 is CSVSPNTEAFF. The CDR3 coding sequence is TGCAGCGTTAGTCCGAACACTGAAGCTTTCTTT.

With respect to this clone: Within the sample, other DNA sequences also encode this same CDR3. The V and J genes are TRBV5-1 and TRBJ2-3; D is uncertain. The V gene's germline CDR1 is SGHRS and CDR2 YFSETQ. The CDR3 loop spans 14 amino acids. The germline V and J ends were trimmed by 0 bases and 1 base, with 6 bases remaining between them. This CDR3 is CASSLASRTDTQYF. CDR3 sequence (DNA): TGCGCCAGCAGCTTGGCCTCACGCACAGATACGCAGTATTTT.

The chain carries TRBV7-2 and TRBJ1-5; D gene unclear. There are 15 residues in the CDR3. Germline assignment: CDR1 SGHTA and CDR2 FQGNSA. V shed 0 bases and J shed 3 bases, with 9 bases lying between them. CDR3 bases: TGTGCCAGCAGCTTAGCAGGGCTGAACAATCAGCCCCAGCATTTT. This translates into CASSLAGLNNQPQHF. Filled out from reference TRBV7-2 and TRBJ1-5, the complete variable domain reads GAGVSQSPSNKVTEKGKDVELRCDPISGHTALYWYRQSLGQGLEFLIYFQGNSAPDKSGLPSDRFSAERTGGSVSTLTIQRTQQEDSAVYLCASSLAGLNNQPQHFGDGTRLSIL.

The rearrangement joins TRBV7-3 to TRBJ1-1; TRBD1 is a possible D gene (6 bases). V was shortened by 3 bases and J by 3 bases, with 8 bases between the two germline ends. In germline, CDR1 is SGHTA, CDR2 FQGTGA. The CDR3 totals 13 residues. CDR3 loop: CASSFSGDTEAFF. Here the CDR3 DNA reads TGTGCCAGCAGCTTCTCAGGGGACACTGAAGCTTTCTTT.

CDR3 residues: CSVRQRQETQYF. The DNA of the CDR3 is TGCAGCGTAAGACAGAGGCAAGAGACCCAGTACTTC. This chain links TRBV29-1 with TRBJ2-5, with a possible D match to TRBD1 (5 bases). The CDR3 contains 12 residues. Trimming took 6 bases from V and 2 from J, leaving 10 bases between them. CDR1 SQVTM and CDR2 ANQGSEA come from the germline V gene.

The rearrangement uses TRBV2 and TRBJ2-1; D possibly corresponds to TRBD1 (6 bases). Trimming removed 5 bases at V and 6 bases at J, with 11 bases between. The CDR3 sequence is 13 residues long. CDR1 and CDR2 (germline): SNHLY, FYNNEI. CDR3 in DNA: TGTGCCAGCAGTACGGGACATGTCAATGAGCAGTTCTTC. Translated: CASSTGHVNEQFF.

The chain employs TRBV30 and TRBJ2-5; D is possibly TRBD2 (7 bases). The CDR3 is 14 residues long. Trimming left V 1 base short and J 5 bases short, with 14 bases between. Germline V gene lookup returns CDR1 GTSNPN and CDR2 SVGIG (reference sequence). The CDR3 region has the DNA TGTGCCTGGAGTGATCACGGGGGGCGGGAGACCCAGTACTTC. The encoded protein is CAWSDHGGRETQYF. Based on the CDR3 plus reference TRBV30 and TRBJ2-5, the full variable domain is SQTIHQWPATLVQPVGSPLSLECTVEGTSNPNLYWYRQAAGRGLQLLFYSVGIGQISSEVPQNLSASRPQDRQFILSSKKLLLSDSGFYLCAWSDHGGRETQYFGPGTRLLVL.